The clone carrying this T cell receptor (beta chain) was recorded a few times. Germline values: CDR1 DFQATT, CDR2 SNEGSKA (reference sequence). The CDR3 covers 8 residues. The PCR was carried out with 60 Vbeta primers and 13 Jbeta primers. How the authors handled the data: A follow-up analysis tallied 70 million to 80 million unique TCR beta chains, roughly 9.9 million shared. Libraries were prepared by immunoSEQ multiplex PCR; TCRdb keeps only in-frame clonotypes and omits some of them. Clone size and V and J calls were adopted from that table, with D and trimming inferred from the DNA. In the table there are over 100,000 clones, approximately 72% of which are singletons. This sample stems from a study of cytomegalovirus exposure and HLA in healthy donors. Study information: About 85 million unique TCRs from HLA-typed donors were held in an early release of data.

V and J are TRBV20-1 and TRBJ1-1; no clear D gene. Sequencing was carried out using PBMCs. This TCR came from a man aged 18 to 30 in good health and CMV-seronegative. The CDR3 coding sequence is TGCGGCTACACTGAAGCTTTCTTT. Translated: CGYTEAFF.